The source of this T cell receptor (beta chain) is a study of PD-1 blockade in classical Hodgkin lymphoma. Per germline, CDR1 SGHVS and CDR2 FQNEAQ. The V gene lost 1 base and the J gene lost 3 bases, with 4 bases spanning the gap. This CDR3 contains 12 residues. Method: immunoSEQ multiplex PCR; TCRdb's copy keeps in-frame clones and lacks some. There are 55,000 to 75,000 clones in the sample; about two thirds occur only once, and just over 9% lies in the top ten. All the patients suffered relapse after autologous stem cell transplantation, and brentuximab vedotin exposure differed. The receptor was derived from a human donor with classical Hodgkin lymphoma. The rearrangement joins TRBV7-8 to TRBJ2-7; D ambiguous. This specimen consisted of peripheral blood mononuclear cells (PBMCs), obtained before the second cycle of nivolumab. CDR3 in amino acids: CASSLGRYEQYF. In DNA, the CDR3 is TGTGCCAGCAGCTTAGGACGCTACGAGCAGTACTTC.